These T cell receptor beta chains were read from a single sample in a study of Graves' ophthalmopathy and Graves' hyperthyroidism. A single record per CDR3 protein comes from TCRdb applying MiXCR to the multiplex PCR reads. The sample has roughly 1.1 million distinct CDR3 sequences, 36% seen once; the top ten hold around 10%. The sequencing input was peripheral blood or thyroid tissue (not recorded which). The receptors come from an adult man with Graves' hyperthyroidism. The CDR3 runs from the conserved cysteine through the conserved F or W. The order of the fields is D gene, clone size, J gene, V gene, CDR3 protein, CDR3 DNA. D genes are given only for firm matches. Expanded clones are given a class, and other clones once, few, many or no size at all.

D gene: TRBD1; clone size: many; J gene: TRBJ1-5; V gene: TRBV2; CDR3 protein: CASRQTGLRQPQHF; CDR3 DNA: TGTGCCAGCAGACAGACAGGGTTGAGGCAGCCCCAGCATTTT
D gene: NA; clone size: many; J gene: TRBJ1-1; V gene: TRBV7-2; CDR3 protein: CASSLGATNTEAFF; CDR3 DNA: TGTGCCAGCAGCTTAGGAGCTACGAACACTGAAGCTTTCTTT
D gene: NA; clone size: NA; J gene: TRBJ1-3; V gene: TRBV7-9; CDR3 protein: CASSLVGGDTIYF; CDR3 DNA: TGTGCCAGCAGCTTAGTAGGTGGGGACACCATATATTTT
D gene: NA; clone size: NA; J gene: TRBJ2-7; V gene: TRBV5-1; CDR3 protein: CASSLNPSPHYEQYF; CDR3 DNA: TGCGCCAGCAGCTTGAACCCAAGCCCCCACTACGAGCAGTACTTC
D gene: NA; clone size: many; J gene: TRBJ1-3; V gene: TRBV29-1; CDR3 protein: CSARGGLGGNTIYF; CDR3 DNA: TGCAGCGCCCGAGGGGGGCTAGGTGGAAACACCATATATTTT
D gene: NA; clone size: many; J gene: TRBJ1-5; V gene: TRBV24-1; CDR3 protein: CATSDRGRDSNQPQHF; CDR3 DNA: TGTGCCACCAGTGACCGTGGACGGGATAGCAATCAGCCCCAGCATTTT
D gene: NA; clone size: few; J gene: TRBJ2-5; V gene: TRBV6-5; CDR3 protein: CASSYSFVSQETQYF; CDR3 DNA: TGTGCCAGCAGTTACTCGTTCGTGAGCCAAGAGACCCAGTACTTC
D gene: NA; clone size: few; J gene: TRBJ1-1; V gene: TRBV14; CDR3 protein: CASIRPGRKDTEAFF; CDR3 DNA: TGTGCCAGTATTCGCCCCGGGAGGAAGGACACTGAAGCTTTCTTT
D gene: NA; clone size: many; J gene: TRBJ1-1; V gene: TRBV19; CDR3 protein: CASSIPTENVNTEAFF; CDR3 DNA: TGTGCCAGTAGTATACCGACAGAAAACGTGAACACTGAAGCTTTCTTT
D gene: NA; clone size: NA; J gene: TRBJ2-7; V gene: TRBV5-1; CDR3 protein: CASSPRGPSRYEQYF; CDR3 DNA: TGCGCCAGCAGCCCCAGAGGGCCGAGCCGTTACGAGCAGTACTTC
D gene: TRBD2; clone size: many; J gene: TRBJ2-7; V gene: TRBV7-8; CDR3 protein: CASSSIMTTLAGSYEQYF; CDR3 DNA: TGTGCCAGCAGCTCGATTATGACCACACTAGCGGGGTCCTACGAGCAGTACTTC
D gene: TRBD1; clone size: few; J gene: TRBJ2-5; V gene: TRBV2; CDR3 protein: CASNQQGAKTQYF; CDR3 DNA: TGTGCCAGCAACCAACAGGGGGCTAAAACCCAGTACTTC
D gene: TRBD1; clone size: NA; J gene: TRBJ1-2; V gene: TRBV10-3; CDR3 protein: CATRDRALGYTF; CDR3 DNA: TGTGCCACCCGGGACAGGGCTTTGGGCTACACCTTC
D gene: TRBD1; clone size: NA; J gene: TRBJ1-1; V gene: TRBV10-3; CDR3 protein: CASSPGQTYTEAFF; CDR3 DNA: TGTGCCAGCAGCCCGGGACAGACCTACACTGAAGCTTTCTTT
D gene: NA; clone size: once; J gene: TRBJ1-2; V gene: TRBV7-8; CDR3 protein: CASSSSGDHGYTF; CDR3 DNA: TGTGCCAGCAGCTCCTCGGGGGACCATGGCTACACCTTC
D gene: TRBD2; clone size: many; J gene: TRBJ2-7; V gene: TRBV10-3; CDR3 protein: CATTGLAGGRSVYEQYF; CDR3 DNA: TGTGCCACCACGGGACTAGCGGGAGGGCGGTCAGTCTACGAGCAGTACTTC
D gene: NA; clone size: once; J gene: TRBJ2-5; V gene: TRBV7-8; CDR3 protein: CASIEGSSYNETQYF; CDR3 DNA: TGTGCCAGCATCGAGGGAAGCTCCTATAATGAGACCCAGTACTTC
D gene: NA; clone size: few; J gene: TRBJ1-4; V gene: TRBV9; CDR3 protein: CASSVPGANEKLFF; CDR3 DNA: TGTGCCAGCAGCGTCCCGGGGGCCAATGAAAAACTGTTTTTT
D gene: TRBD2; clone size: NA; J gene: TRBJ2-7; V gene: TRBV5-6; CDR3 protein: CASSLQWEGGYEQYF; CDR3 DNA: TGTGCCAGCAGCTTGCAATGGGAGGGAGGGTACGAGCAGTACTTC
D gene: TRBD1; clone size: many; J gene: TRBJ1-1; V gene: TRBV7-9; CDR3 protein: CASSPTRTGRSEAFF; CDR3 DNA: TGTGCCAGCAGCCCTACAAGGACAGGGCGCTCTGAAGCTTTCTTT
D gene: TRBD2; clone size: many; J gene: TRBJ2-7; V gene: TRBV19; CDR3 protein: CASSTTGGHYEQYF; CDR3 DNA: TGTGCCAGTAGTACCACGGGAGGGCACTACGAGCAGTACTTC
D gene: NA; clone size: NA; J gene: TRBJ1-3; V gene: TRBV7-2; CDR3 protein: CASSLTGTLGNTIYF; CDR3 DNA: TGTGCCAGCAGCTTAACCGGGACACTTGGAAACACCATATATTTT
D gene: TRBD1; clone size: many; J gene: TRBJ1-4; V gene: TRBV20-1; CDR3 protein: CSALDRAVFKEKLFF; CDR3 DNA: TGCAGTGCTCTGGACAGGGCCGTGTTTAAGGAAAAACTGTTTTTT
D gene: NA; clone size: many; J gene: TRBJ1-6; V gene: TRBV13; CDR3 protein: CASSLGVRSPLHF; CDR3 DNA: TGTGCCAGCAGCTTAGGGGTCCGGTCACCCCTCCACTTT
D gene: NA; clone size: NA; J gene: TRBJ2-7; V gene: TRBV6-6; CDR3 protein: CASSPDLYNPYEQYF; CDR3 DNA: TGTGCCAGCAGCCCAGACTTGTACAATCCCTACGAGCAGTACTTC
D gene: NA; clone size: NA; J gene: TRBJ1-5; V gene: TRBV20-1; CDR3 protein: CSASSASGAGNQPQHF; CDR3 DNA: TGCAGTGCTAGTTCGGCTTCGGGGGCGGGAAATCAGCCCCAGCATTTT